This is a list of T cell receptor beta chains from one sample in a study of shared clonotypes between healthy human individuals. Method: immunoSEQ multiplex PCR; TCRdb's copy keeps in-frame clones and lacks some. The table lists some 1 million clones, 70% to 80% of them singletons, with about 1.5% in the top ten. Input material: memory CD4+ T cells sorted from blood. These TCRs come from a man between 18 and 35 years old in good health. Each CDR3 is given with its conserved first and last residue. Each record gives: V gene, clone size, D gene, J gene, CDR3 DNA, CDR3 protein. The D gene is left open where the match is weak. Size is stated for part of the rows, as once, few or many counts, or as a class when the clone is expanded.

TRBV6-5,.,.,TRBJ1-2,TGTGCCAGCAGTTATTCTGGGGTGGGCTACACCTTC,CASSYSGVGYTF
TRBV10-1,many,.,TRBJ2-2,TGCGCCACCTCGGACAGTAACCACGGAAACACCGGGGAGCTGTTTTTT,CATSDSNHGNTGELFF
TRBV5-8,.,.,TRBJ2-1,TGTGCCAGCAGCCCCTATGCGGGAAACAATGAGCAGTTCTTC,CASSPYAGNNEQFF
TRBV2,.,.,TRBJ1-1,TGTGCCAGCAGTCCCGACACCGGTGGAGCTTTCTTT,CASSPDTGGAFF
TRBV5-4,.,TRBD2,TRBJ2-6,TGTGCCAGCAGCTGGGGCGGGACTAGCGGCTCTGGGGCCAACGTCCTGACTTTC,CASSWGGTSGSGANVLTF
TRBV10-1,.,TRBD1,TRBJ2-7,TGCGCCAGCAGTGACCACGCCCGACAGGGTCCTCCAGGCGAGCAGTACTTC,CASSDHARQGPPGEQYF
TRBV5-1,.,TRBD1,TRBJ2-2,TGCGCCAGCAGCGGGGGACAGGGGATCACCGGGGAGCTGTTTTTT,CASSGGQGITGELFF
TRBV5-6,.,TRBD2,TRBJ2-5,TGTGCCAGCAGCCCCGGACTAGGGAGAGAGGAAGAGACCCAGTACTTC,CASSPGLGREEETQYF
TRBV5-1,.,TRBD1,TRBJ1-4,TGCGCCAGCAGCTTGAGTGGACAGGGATCCGAAAAACTGTTTTTT,CASSLSGQGSEKLFF
TRBV5-1,.,.,TRBJ2-1,TGCGCCAGCAGCTTGATGGGGCAAGGGGGCTACAATGAGCAGTTCTTC,CASSLMGQGGYNEQFF
TRBV30,.,TRBD1,TRBJ1-2,TGTGCCTGGAGGGGACAGGGGCGCTATGGCTACACCTTC,CAWRGQGRYGYTF
TRBV10-3,.,TRBD1,TRBJ2-2,TGTGCCGCCGGGACAGGGGGCACCGGGGAGCTGTTTTTT,CAAGTGGTGELFF
TRBV28,.,.,TRBJ2-7,TGTGCCAGCAGCACCTACTACGGGGCGAACTACGAGCAGTACTTC,CASSTYYGANYEQYF
TRBV2,.,TRBD2,TRBJ2-3,TGTGCCAGCAGAGTAGCGGGGACAGATACGCAGTATTTT,CASRVAGTDTQYF
TRBV7-7,.,TRBD2,TRBJ2-7,TGTGCTAGCAGCTTAGGTGGACTAGCGGGGGAGGAGCAGTACTTC,CASSLGGLAGEEQYF
TRBV7-9,.,.,TRBJ1-4,TGTGCCAGCAGTCAAAGGGGTTCAATCGTGGGGAAACTGTTTTTT,CASSQRGSIVGKLFF
TRBV9,.,.,TRBJ2-1,TGTGCCAGCAGCCCCCGACAGCCAGGGACCTACAATGAGCAGTTCTTC,CASSPRQPGTYNEQFF